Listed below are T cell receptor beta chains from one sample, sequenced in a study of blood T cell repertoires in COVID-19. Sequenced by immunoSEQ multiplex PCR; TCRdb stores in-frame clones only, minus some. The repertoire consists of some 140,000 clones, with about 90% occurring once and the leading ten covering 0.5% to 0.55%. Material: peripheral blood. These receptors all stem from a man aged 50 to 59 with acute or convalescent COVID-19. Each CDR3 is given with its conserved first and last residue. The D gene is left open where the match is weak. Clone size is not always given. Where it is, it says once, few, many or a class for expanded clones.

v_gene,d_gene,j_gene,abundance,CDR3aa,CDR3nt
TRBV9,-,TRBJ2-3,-,CASSVGRGSSTDTQYF,TGTGCCAGCAGCGTAGGTAGAGGATCTAGCACAGATACGCAGTATTTT
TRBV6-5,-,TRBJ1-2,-,CASSSNYGYTF,TGTGCCAGCAGTTCGAACTATGGCTACACCTTC
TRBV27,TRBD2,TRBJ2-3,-,CASRAGGPTDTQYF,TGTGCCAGCAGGGCGGGGGGGCCGACAGATACGCAGTATTTT
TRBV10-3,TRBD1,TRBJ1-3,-,CAISGGTGHTSGNTIYF,TGTGCCATCAGTGGGGGGACAGGGCACACCTCTGGAAACACCATATATTTT
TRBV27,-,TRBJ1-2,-,CASSPAGLSNYGYTF,TGTGCCAGCAGCCCCGCGGGATTGTCTAACTATGGCTACACCTTC
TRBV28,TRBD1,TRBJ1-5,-,CASSPTGIRNQPQHF,TGTGCCAGCAGCCCGACAGGGATTCGGAATCAGCCCCAGCATTTT
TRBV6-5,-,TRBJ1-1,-,CASSRNHGQNTEAFF,TGTGCCAGCAGCCGCAACCACGGACAGAACACTGAAGCTTTCTTT
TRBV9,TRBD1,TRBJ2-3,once,CASSVVGQGTDTQYF,TGTGCCAGCAGCGTAGTGGGACAGGGGACAGATACGCAGTATTTT
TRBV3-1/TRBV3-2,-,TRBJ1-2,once,CASSQDVTGFHGYTF,TGTGCCAGCAGCCAAGACGTTACGGGGTTCCATGGCTACACCTTC
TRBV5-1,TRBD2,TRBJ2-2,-,CASSSGLAGGATGELFF,TGCGCCAGCAGCTCCGGACTAGCGGGAGGGGCCACCGGGGAGCTGTTTTTT
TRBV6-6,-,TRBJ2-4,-,CASSYSRGQNIQYF,TGTGCCAGCAGTTACTCCAGGGGCCAAAACATTCAGTACTTC
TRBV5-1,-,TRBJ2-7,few,CASSLQGGSYEQYF,TGCGCCAGCAGCTTGCAGGGCGGCTCCTACGAGCAGTACTTC
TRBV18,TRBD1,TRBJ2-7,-,CASSPRGQGHEQYF,TGTGCCAGCTCACCACGGGGACAGGGCCACGAGCAGTACTTC
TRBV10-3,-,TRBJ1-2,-,CAISQTSGRGYYGYTF,TGTGCCATCAGCCAAACATCAGGAAGGGGCTACTATGGCTACACCTTC
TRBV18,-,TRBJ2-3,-,CASSPTPRLLRTDSTDTQYF,TGTGCCAGCTCACCTACACCTCGGTTGCTCCGGACAGACAGCACAGATACGCAGTATTTT
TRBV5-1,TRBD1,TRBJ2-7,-,CASSSDRGGSYEQYF,TGCGCCAGCAGCTCCGACAGGGGCGGCTCCTACGAGCAGTACTTC
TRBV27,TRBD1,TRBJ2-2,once,CASRKTGGGELFF,TGTGCCAGCAGGAAAACAGGGGGCGGGGAGCTGTTTTTT
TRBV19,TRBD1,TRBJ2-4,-,CASSTGQENIQYF,TGTGCCAGTAGTACAGGACAGGAAAACATTCAGTACTTC
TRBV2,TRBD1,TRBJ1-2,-,CARDRDRGVNYGYTF,TGTGCCAGAGACCGAGACAGGGGAGTAAACTATGGCTACACCTTC
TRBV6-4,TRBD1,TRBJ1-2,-,CASSPDRGPFYGYTF,TGTGCCAGCAGTCCAGACAGGGGTCCCTTCTATGGCTACACCTTC
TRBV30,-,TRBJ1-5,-,CAWSSSRMQPQHF,TGTGCCTGGAGTTCCTCGAGGATGCAGCCCCAGCATTTT
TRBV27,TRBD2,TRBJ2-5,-,CASSLGTSGPQETQYF,TGTGCCAGCAGTTTGGGGACTAGCGGGCCTCAAGAGACCCAGTACTTC
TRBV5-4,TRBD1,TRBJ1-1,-,CASSVKTGVNTEAFF,TGTGCCAGCAGCGTAAAGACAGGGGTGAACACTGAAGCTTTCTTT
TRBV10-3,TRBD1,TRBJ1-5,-,CATSPGQVNQPQHF,TGTGCCACCTCCCCAGGACAGGTCAATCAGCCCCAGCATTTT
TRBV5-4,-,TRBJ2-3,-,CASSLKQGIDTQYF,TGTGCCAGCAGCTTGAAACAGGGAATAGATACGCAGTATTTT
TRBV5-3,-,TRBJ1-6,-,CARSLYPSSYNSPLHF,TGTGCCAGAAGCTTATATCCGAGCTCCTATAATTCACCCCTCCACTTT
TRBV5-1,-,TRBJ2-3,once,CASSIRLGTDTQYF,TGCGCCAGCAGCATCCGACTAGGTACAGATACGCAGTATTTT
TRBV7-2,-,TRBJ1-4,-,CASSPGPEKLFF,TGTGCCAGCAGCCCTGGGCCCGAAAAACTGTTTTTT
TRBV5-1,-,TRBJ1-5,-,CASSYDSDQPQHF,TGCGCCAGCAGCTACGACAGTGACCAGCCCCAGCATTTT
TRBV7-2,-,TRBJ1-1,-,CASSLREGAFF,TGTGCCAGCAGCTTAAGGGAGGGAGCTTTCTTT
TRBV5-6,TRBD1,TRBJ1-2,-,CASSLRGRFGGYTF,TGTGCCAGCAGCCTCAGGGGGCGTTTTGGTGGCTACACCTTC
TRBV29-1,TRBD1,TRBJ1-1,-,CSGRDSPLLDTEAFF,TGCAGCGGGAGGGACAGTCCCCTGCTAGACACTGAAGCTTTCTTT
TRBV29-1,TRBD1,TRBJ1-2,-,CSAPGQGPLGYGYTF,TGCAGCGCCCCCGGACAGGGGCCCCTAGGCTATGGCTACACCTTC
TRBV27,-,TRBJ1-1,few,CASLSYSEAFF,TGTGCCAGCCTCTCATACAGTGAAGCTTTCTTT
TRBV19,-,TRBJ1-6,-,CASKQRQNSPLHF,TGTGCCAGTAAACAAAGACAGAATTCACCCCTCCACTTT
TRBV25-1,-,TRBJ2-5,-,CASSEWGGEETQYF,TGTGCCAGCAGTGAATGGGGCGGGGAAGAGACCCAGTACTTC
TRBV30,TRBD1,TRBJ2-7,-,CAWSPLRDRYYEQYF,TGTGCCTGGAGTCCCCTAAGGGACAGGTACTACGAGCAGTACTTC
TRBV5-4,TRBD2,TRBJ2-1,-,CASSLKREVYNEQFF,TGTGCCAGCAGCCTGAAGCGGGAGGTGTACAATGAGCAGTTCTTC
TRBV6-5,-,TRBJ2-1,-,CASSPTGIDGEQFF,TGTGCCAGCAGTCCCACCGGGATAGATGGTGAGCAGTTCTTC
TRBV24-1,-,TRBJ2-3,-,CATSDSSMAGFTDTQYF,TGTGCCACCAGTGATTCCTCAATGGCAGGCTTCACAGATACGCAGTATTTT
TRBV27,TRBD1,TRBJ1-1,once,CASGNPGQGMNTEAFF,TGTGCCAGCGGAAACCCGGGACAGGGAATGAACACTGAAGCTTTCTTT
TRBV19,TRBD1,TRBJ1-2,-,CASSIEETGLYGYTF,TGTGCCAGTAGTATAGAGGAGACAGGGCTCTATGGCTACACCTTC
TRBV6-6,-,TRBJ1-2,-,CASSSIQAYYGYTF,TGTGCCAGCAGTTCTATCCAGGCCTACTATGGCTACACCTTC
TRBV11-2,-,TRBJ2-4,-,CASSLDLAVGAKNIQYF,TGTGCCAGCAGCTTAGATTTAGCGGTAGGGGCCAAAAACATTCAGTACTTC
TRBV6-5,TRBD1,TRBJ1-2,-,CASTQPGQGSGYTF,TGTGCCAGCACCCAACCGGGACAGGGCTCTGGCTACACCTTC
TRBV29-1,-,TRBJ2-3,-,CSVYAEDTQYF,TGCAGCGTTTATGCGGAGGATACGCAGTATTTT
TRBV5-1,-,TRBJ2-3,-,CASSPGGRSTDTQYF,TGCGCCAGCAGCCCGGGGGGCCGATCCACAGATACGCAGTATTTT
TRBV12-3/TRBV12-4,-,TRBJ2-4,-,CASSLYMGAEYF,TGTGCCAGCAGTTTATACATGGGAGCGGAGTACTTC
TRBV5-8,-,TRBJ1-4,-,CASSPGSAFFNEKLFF,TGTGCCAGCAGCCCCGGCAGCGCCTTCTTTAATGAAAAACTGTTTTTT
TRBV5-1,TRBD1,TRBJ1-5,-,CASSPGQASNQPQHF,TGCGCCAGCAGCCCGGGACAGGCTTCGAATCAGCCCCAGCATTTT
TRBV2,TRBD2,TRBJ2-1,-,CATVAGAYNEQFF,TGTGCCACAGTGGCGGGAGCTTACAATGAGCAGTTCTTC
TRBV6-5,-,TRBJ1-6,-,CASSYRDTNSPLHF,TGTGCCAGCAGTTACCGGGACACTAATTCACCCCTCCACTTT
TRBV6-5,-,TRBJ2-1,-,CASSSPSEQFF,TGTGCCAGCAGTTCCCCGAGTGAGCAGTTCTTC
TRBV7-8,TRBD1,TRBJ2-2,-,CASSSQGAYTGELFF,TGTGCCAGCAGTTCACAGGGGGCTTACACCGGGGAGCTGTTTTTT
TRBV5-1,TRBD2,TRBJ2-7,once,CASRRTSGRAYEQYF,TGCGCCAGCAGACGAACTAGCGGGAGGGCCTACGAGCAGTACTTC
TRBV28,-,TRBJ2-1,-,CASSFTPGLNEQFF,TGTGCCAGCAGTTTCACTCCGGGACTCAATGAGCAGTTCTTC